Detailed here is one T cell receptor beta chain. These data originate in a study of shared clonotypes between healthy human individuals. Using immunoSEQ multiplex PCR, the repertoire was profiled, and TCRdb retains in-frame clones only, with some absent. Here the sample spans about 600,000 clones, roughly 98% being singletons. Germline trimming cut 7 bases from V and 0 bases from J; bases unmatched to any gene: 5. Germline values: CDR1 SGHTA, CDR2 FQGNSA. The CDR3 runs 15 residues. It was CD45RO-negative cells, positively selected for CCR7, that made up naive CD8 cells, with terminally differentiated effector memory CD45RA+ cells excluded.

The sequenced sample was naive CD8+ T cells sorted from blood. This rearrangement joins TRBV7-2 to TRBJ2-1; 8 nucleotides match TRBD2. The sequence was obtained from a man aged 25 to 45 in good health. In DNA form, the CDR3 reads TGTGCCAGCACCAAACTAGCGGACTCCTACAATGAGCAGTTCTTC. Translated, it gives CASTKLADSYNEQFF.